Listed below are T cell receptor beta chains from one sample, sequenced in a study of regulatory T cells in long-lasting Graves disease. One entry per CDR3 protein, called by TCRdb with MiXCR from the multiplex PCR reads. The sample contains a few hundred thousand distinct CDR3 sequences, about 22% of which appear only once. This sample comprised peripheral blood mononuclear cells (PBMCs), obtained when the disease was refractory, from a patient treated with antithyroid drugs. The receptors were gathered from a female donor with Graves disease. Both conserved end residues are part of each CDR3. The D gene is left open where the match is weak.

v_gene	d_gene	j_gene	CDR3aa
TRBV6-2/TRBV6-3	-	TRBJ2-7	CASSERSEGATYEQYF
TRBV2	-	TRBJ1-4	CASSGEGRSGGKLFF
TRBV15	-	TRBJ2-7	CATSREGGSYEQYF
TRBV20-1	-	TRBJ2-3	CSAAPRLRGSTDTQYF
TRBV12-3/TRBV12-4	-	TRBJ1-5	CASSLVREQPQHF
TRBV5-1	-	TRBJ2-7	CASSLYTGEGEQYF
TRBV19	-	TRBJ1-5	CASSPLRDNHDPQHF
TRBV6-1	TRBD1	TRBJ2-7	CATRWTGYHEQYF
TRBV3-1	-	TRBJ2-2	CASSQAQVNTGELFF
TRBV30	-	TRBJ1-2	CASRPGANYGYTF
TRBV15	TRBD2	TRBJ2-3	CATSSSRGGDTQYF
TRBV18	-	TRBJ1-6	CASSPEGFNSPLHF
TRBV19	-	TRBJ1-1	CASSSWNTEAFF
TRBV6-1	TRBD2	TRBJ2-7	CASRPWKRESSYEQYF
TRBV20-1	-	TRBJ1-1	CSARDLRGRGTEAFF
TRBV4-1	-	TRBJ1-2	CASSQGQGGGSGYTF
TRBV15	-	TRBJ2-7	CATSRAWGGDYEQYF